The rows below give T cell receptor beta chains drawn from one sample of a study of lymphopenia after photon versus proton radiotherapy. The repertoire was sequenced with immunoSEQ multiplex PCR; TCRdb's copy has only in-frame clones and lacks some. This sample yields around 62,000 clones, of which roughly 84% are seen a single time; about 2% belongs to the top ten. Sequenced material: peripheral blood, taken from a patient treated with proton-based radiotherapy. These receptors originate from a man aged 55-75 years with pancreatic cancer. Both conserved end residues are part of each CDR3. D genes are given only for firm matches. Rows give clone size only sometimes, using once, few, many, or a class for an expanded clone.

V gene,clone size,J gene,D gene,CDR3 DNA,CDR3 protein
TRBV18,.,TRBJ1-1,.,TGTGCCAGCTCACCTAAGGGAGGGGCCACTGAAGCTTTCTTT,CASSPKGGATEAFF
TRBV11-3,.,TRBJ2-7,.,TGTGCCAGCAGCCGTTTAGACGAGCAGTACTTC,CASSRLDEQYF
TRBV7-9,.,TRBJ2-1,.,TGTGCCAGCAGCTTCCAATTCGGAGTCGTAGGGGGGAATGAGCAGTTCTTC,CASSFQFGVVGGNEQFF
TRBV30,once,TRBJ2-5,TRBD2,TGTGCCTGGAGGGGACTAGCGGGAGAGGAGGGAGAGACCCAGTACTTC,CAWRGLAGEEGETQYF
TRBV29-1,.,TRBJ1-4,.,TGCAGCGTTGAAGGGGGTGTCGGTGGTGAAAAACTGTTTTTT,CSVEGGVGGEKLFF
TRBV13,few,TRBJ2-1,TRBD2,TGTGCCAGCAGCCGAGCCCTAGCGGGCTACAATGAGCAGTTCTTC,CASSRALAGYNEQFF
TRBV25-1,.,TRBJ2-7,.,TGTGCCAGCAGTGATAGCTCGGGGGCCCGCTACGAGCAGTACTTC,CASSDSSGARYEQYF
TRBV7-2,.,TRBJ2-3,.,TGTGCCAGCAGCTTTGATCGCACAGATACGCAGTATTTT,CASSFDRTDTQYF
TRBV30,.,TRBJ1-1,TRBD1,TGTGCCTGGGGGCGGGACAGGGCCACTGAAGCTTTCTTT,CAWGRDRATEAFF
TRBV5-1,few,TRBJ2-7,TRBD2,TGCGCCAGCAGCCCGGAAGCGGGAGGGCCCTACGAGCAGTACTTC,CASSPEAGGPYEQYF
TRBV28,.,TRBJ2-7,.,TGTGCCAGCACTACCGGGTCTTCATCGTACGAGCAGTACTTC,CASTTGSSSYEQYF
TRBV28,.,TRBJ2-1,TRBD2,TGTGCCAGCAGTCCCTTTATGGGGGGACTAGCGAGTCGTATCCAGTTCTTC,CASSPFMGGLASRIQFF
TRBV6-6,.,TRBJ1-2,.,TGTGCCAGCAGTTATGTAGAGGGCGGACCGAACTATGGCTACACCTTC,CASSYVEGGPNYGYTF
TRBV7-2,.,TRBJ2-1,.,TGTGCCAGCAGCTTAGGCCTACGGGCGGGCCAGTACAATGAGCAGTTCTTC,CASSLGLRAGQYNEQFF
TRBV6-6,.,TRBJ1-1,.,TGTGCCAGCAGACAGTCGATGAACACTGAAGCTTTCTTT,CASRQSMNTEAFF
TRBV4-1,few,TRBJ1-4,TRBD1,TGCGCCAGCAGCCTGTCCGGGACAGGCAATGAAAAACTGTTTTTT,CASSLSGTGNEKLFF
TRBV29-1,few,TRBJ2-3,.,TGCAGCGTTGACCCTAGCACAGATACGCAGTATTTT,CSVDPSTDTQYF
TRBV5-1,.,TRBJ1-2,.,TGCGCCAGCAGCCCAAATCAGGGATCATATGGCTACACCTTC,CASSPNQGSYGYTF
TRBV7-2,.,TRBJ2-1,.,TGTGCCAGCAGCTTCAGGTACGATGAGCAGTTCTTC,CASSFRYDEQFF
TRBV6-1,.,TRBJ1-4,.,TGTGCCAGCAGTGATCAGGGTGCGACTAATGAAAAACTGTTTTTT,CASSDQGATNEKLFF
TRBV18,.,TRBJ2-1,TRBD2,TGTGCCAGCTCACGGACTAGCAACTACAATGAGCAGTTCTTC,CASSRTSNYNEQFF
TRBV18,.,TRBJ2-3,.,TGTGCCAGCTCTTCGGCGGCGGGATCGGGCACAGATACGCAGTATTTT,CASSSAAGSGTDTQYF
TRBV5-1,.,TRBJ2-2,.,TGCGCCAGCAGCTTGGGTCAGCCCACCGGGGAGCTGTTTTTT,CASSLGQPTGELFF
TRBV27,few,TRBJ2-3,TRBD2,TGTGCCAGCAGTCCAACGGCTAGCGGGAGAGATACGCAGTATTTT,CASSPTASGRDTQYF
TRBV5-1,.,TRBJ2-3,TRBD1,TGCGCCAGCCGTAGGACAGGGGCGACAGATACGCAGTATTTT,CASRRTGATDTQYF
TRBV11-3,.,TRBJ2-2,TRBD2,TGTGCCAGCAGCCCAGGACTAGCGGGGACCGGGGAGCTGTTTTTT,CASSPGLAGTGELFF
TRBV6-5,.,TRBJ2-1,.,TGTGCCAGCTTTGGGAACAATGAGCAGTTCTTC,CASFGNNEQFF
TRBV6-5,.,TRBJ2-7,.,TGTGCCAGCAGTCCATGGGTCCGGACTACCGACGAGCAGTACTTC,CASSPWVRTTDEQYF
TRBV5-1,few,TRBJ1-1,.,TGCGCCAGCAAATGGGACCAGAACACTGAAGCTTTCTTT,CASKWDQNTEAFF
TRBV28,once,TRBJ2-7,.,TGTGCCAGCAGTTTGGATCTTTACGAGCAGTACTTC,CASSLDLYEQYF
TRBV5-1,.,TRBJ2-3,.,TGCGCCAGCAGCATAGGACAAGACACAGATACGCAGTATTTT,CASSIGQDTDTQYF
TRBV7-9,.,TRBJ1-1,.,TGTGCCAGCAGCTTAGGGAGTGAAGCTTTCTTT,CASSLGSEAFF
TRBV7-9,.,TRBJ2-1,.,TGTGCCAGCAGTCCGCCTCGTGGAGTCGGCAATGAGCAGTTCTTC,CASSPPRGVGNEQFF
TRBV28,.,TRBJ2-7,.,TGTGCCATCGGGACTGGAACCTACGAGCAGTACTTC,CAIGTGTYEQYF
TRBV4-1,.,TRBJ2-1,.,TGCGCCAGCAGCCAAGGGATCGGACGGCGGAGCTCCTACAATGAGCAGTTCTTC,CASSQGIGRRSSYNEQFF
TRBV4-1,.,TRBJ1-1,.,TGCGCCAGCAGCCAAGTGGATAGGGGGAACACTGAAGCTTTCTTT,CASSQVDRGNTEAFF
TRBV11-2,.,TRBJ1-1,.,TGTGCCAGCAGCTCTTCGACAGGCACGAGGAACACTGAAGCTTTCTTT,CASSSSTGTRNTEAFF